These T cell receptor beta chains were read from a single sample in a study of tumor and adjacent non-tumor tissue in lung cancer. TCRdb called the multiplex PCR reads again in MiXCR, with one record for every CDR3 protein. The sample consists of approximately 100,000 distinct CDR3 sequences, under 65% of them appearing once. Sequencing used distant non-tumor lung tissue. The receptors originated from a man between 60 and 70 years old with non-small cell lung cancer. CDR3s include the opening cysteine and the closing phenylalanine or tryptophan. Each record gives: D gene, V gene, clone size, J gene, CDR3 DNA, CDR3 protein. D genes are given only for firm matches. Clone size is stated in some rows and not others, as once, few, many or a class when expanded.

D: TRBD1
V: TRBV6-5
size: once
J: TRBJ1-5
DNA: TGTGTCAGCAGTTATGGGGCAGGGGACAGTCAGCCCCAGCATTTT
CDR3: CVSSYGAGDSQPQHF

D: NA
V: TRBV7-8
size: NA
J: TRBJ2-7
DNA: TGTGCCAGCGCACCGGGACTTCAATACGAGCAGTACTTC
CDR3: CASAPGLQYEQYF

D: NA
V: TRBV10-3
size: NA
J: TRBJ1-1
DNA: TGTGCCATCAGTGAGTCGGGGACACACGCTGAAGCTTTCTTT
CDR3: CAISESGTHAEAFF

D: TRBD2
V: TRBV6-1
size: many
J: TRBJ2-1
DNA: TGTGCCAGCACTGTACTAGCGGGAGGGCCCGATGAGCAGTTCTTC
CDR3: CASTVLAGGPDEQFF

D: NA
V: TRBV11-3
size: NA
J: TRBJ2-1
DNA: TGTGCTAGCAGATGGACTACTACGTCTACTGAGCACTTCTTC
CDR3: CASRWTTTSTEHFF

D: NA
V: TRBV5-1
size: NA
J: TRBJ2-4
DNA: TGCGCCGGCAGCTTGGATATGGGTGGAAACATTCAGTACTTC
CDR3: CAGSLDMGGNIQYF

D: NA
V: TRBV30
size: NA
J: TRBJ2-2
DNA: TGTGCCTGGAGGTGGACTATGAACACCGGGGAGCCGTTTTTT
CDR3: CAWRWTMNTGEPFF

D: TRBD1
V: TRBV28
size: many
J: TRBJ1-4
DNA: TGTGCCAGCAGCCGAACGGACAGGGGGTATGAAAAACTGTTTTTT
CDR3: CASSRTDRGYEKLFF

D: TRBD1
V: TRBV19
size: once
J: TRBJ1-5
DNA: TGTGCCAGTAGTATGGGACAGGGAGAACAGCCCCAGCATTTT
CDR3: CASSMGQGEQPQHF

D: TRBD1
V: TRBV29-1
size: once
J: TRBJ2-7
DNA: TGTAGCGTCCATGGGACAGGGGGCCACGAGCAGTACTTC
CDR3: CSVHGTGGHEQYF

D: TRBD2
V: TRBV11-3
size: NA
J: TRBJ2-1
DNA: TGTGCCACTAGCCCGGGGGGTTGGAGCCCCTACAATGAGCAGTTCTTC
CDR3: CATSPGGWSPYNEQFF

D: TRBD2
V: TRBV20-1
size: NA
J: TRBJ2-3
DNA: TGCAGTGCTCCGCCTAGCGGGAGGAAAGATACGCAGTATTTT
CDR3: CSAPPSGRKDTQYF

D: TRBD2
V: TRBV7-9
size: many
J: TRBJ2-1
DNA: TGTGCCAGCAGTTTTACTAGCGGGAGTTCCCTTGGGAATGAGCAGTTCTTC
CDR3: CASSFTSGSSLGNEQFF

D: NA
V: TRBV28
size: NA
J: TRBJ2-7
DNA: TGTTCTAGCAGTTTGTACGGGGCCTACGAGCAGTACTTC
CDR3: CSSSLYGAYEQYF

D: NA
V: TRBV6-2/TRBV6-3
size: NA
J: TRBJ2-1
DNA: TGTGCCAGCACCGGACTCAAGGAGACCCAGTTCTTC
CDR3: CASTGLKETQFF

D: NA
V: TRBV29-1
size: NA
J: TRBJ1-1
DNA: TGCAATGTCGGTGCAGGATTGAACACTGAAGCTTTCTTT
CDR3: CNVGAGLNTEAFF

D: NA
V: TRBV5-4
size: once
J: TRBJ2-5
DNA: TGTGCCAGCAACTTGACTAGGATGGTGACCCGGTACTTC
CDR3: CASNLTRMVTRYF

D: NA
V: TRBV4-1
size: NA
J: TRBJ2-7
DNA: TGCGCCAGCAGCCAAGAATTGGGAGAGTACGAGCAGTACTTC
CDR3: CASSQELGEYEQYF

D: TRBD1
V: TRBV5-1
size: NA
J: TRBJ1-1
DNA: TGCGCCAGCAGTTTGATCGGGACAGGGGGCACTGAAGCTTTCTTT
CDR3: CASSLIGTGGTEAFF

D: NA
V: TRBV5-4
size: NA
J: TRBJ2-4
DNA: TGTGCCAGCAGCTTGGGGACAGGTTCGGGGGCCAAAAACATTCGGTACTTC
CDR3: CASSLGTGSGAKNIRYF

D: TRBD1
V: TRBV12-3/TRBV12-4
size: many
J: TRBJ2-5
DNA: TGTGCCAGCAGTAAAACAGGGGGCGCGTGGGAGACCCAGTACTTC
CDR3: CASSKTGGAWETQYF

D: NA
V: TRBV11-2
size: NA
J: TRBJ2-3
DNA: TGTGCCAGCAGCTTGGAGCAGACAACTAGTTGGGCTGGCACAGATACGCAGTATTTT
CDR3: CASSLEQTTSWAGTDTQYF

D: TRBD2
V: TRBV20-1
size: NA
J: TRBJ2-7
DNA: TGCAGTGCTATACAGGGACTAGCGGCTACCTACGAGCAGTACTTC
CDR3: CSAIQGLAATYEQYF

D: NA
V: TRBV7-9
size: NA
J: TRBJ2-6
DNA: TGTGCCAGCGGCTTCACCACGCCTGGGGCCAACGTCCTGACTTTC
CDR3: CASGFTTPGANVLTF